The entry below describes one T cell receptor beta chain. Its antigen is currently unknown. Possible read error: a much larger clone is one base away. TCR beta CDR3 sequences were amplified from RNA transcripts. First-round RT-PCR targeting the TCR CDR3 was performed with the HTBI primer set. TCRdb ran MiXCR on the multiplex PCR reads and lists one entry per CDR3 protein. The sample includes 500,000 to 650,000 distinct CDR3 sequences, more than 14% of them seen just once. This entry belongs to a study of T cells in Graves' hyperthyroidism and ophthalmopathy. Whole-study context: Peripheral blood was obtained at initial diagnosis, preceding any treatment. Points from the study as a whole: Ophthalmopathy was distinguished from stable hyperthyroidism by 13 V-J signatures.

The CDR3 covers 17 residues. The V end was cut by 5 bases, the J end by 0 bases, with 19 bases between. From germline, CDR1 is KGHSH and CDR2 LQKENI. The PBMCs had their origin in 10 ml of fresh peripheral blood. Specimen: blood. This clonotype was sampled from a woman aged 45-65 years with Graves' ophthalmopathy. This sequence joins TRBV18 and TRBJ1-2, with D perhaps matching TRBD1 (5 bases). The CDR3 sequence: CASSSRGGRVANYGYTF. CDR3 DNA: TGTGCCAGCTCATCGCGGGGAGGCAGGGTGGCTAACTATGGCTACACCTTC.